This TCR beta chain was obtained from a study of blood T cell repertoires in COVID-19. Study details: From the United States, Italy and Spain came samples of acute and convalescent COVID-19. T cells, B-cell-depleted T cells, or PBMCs provided the cDNA or gDNA that served as material.

TCRdb's copy holds only in-frame clones and misses some; the assay was immunoSEQ multiplex PCR. The sample gives 150,000 or so clones, approximately 83% of which show up once; 7% to 10% is in the top ten. In terms of age and location, participants ranged from roughly 18 to 90 years and lived in about 25 US areas. Cohort 3 donors were reported recovered after two negative PCRs, clearance, or symptom resolution. The clonotype comes from a man aged 50 to 59 who had recovered from COVID-19. Sequencing was carried out using PBMCs or T cells enriched from blood (not recorded which).

The CDR3: CASSLSGGQETQYF. The CDR3 DNA is TGTGCCAGCAGTTTATCGGGGGGCCAAGAGACCCAGTACTTC. This sequence joins TRBV28 and TRBJ2-5; 7 bases line up with TRBD2. The CDR3 runs 14 residues. The germline V gene has CDR1 MDHEN and CDR2 SYDVKM. After removal of 1 base from V and 1 base from J, the junction contained 0 bases not matched to a gene.